This is a list of T cell receptor beta chains from one sample in a study of T cells in localized non-small cell lung cancer. The data were produced by immunoSEQ multiplex PCR, yet TCRdb's version contains in-frame clones alone and is incomplete. The profile shows some 80,000 clones, around four fifths of them singletons. The starting material was peripheral blood, obtained before any cancer treatment. The receptor source for this set is a man aged 40 to 70 with stage I lung adenocarcinoma. Both conserved end residues are part of each CDR3. A D gene is named only where the DNA matches it firmly. Some rows have no size entry. The others give once, few or many, or a class for an expanded clone.

size	V	D	J	CDR3	DNA
NA	TRBV11-2	NA	TRBJ1-3	CASSPLIGSEFGNTIYF	TGTGCCAGCAGCCCTTTGATAGGGTCGGAATTTGGAAACACCATATATTTT
NA	TRBV9	NA	TRBJ2-6	CASSVTSGANVLTF	TGTGCCAGCAGCGTTACCTCTGGGGCCAACGTCCTGACTTTC
NA	TRBV27	NA	TRBJ1-4	CASSLPNEKLFF	TGTGCCAGCAGTTTGCCTAATGAAAAACTGTTTTTT
NA	TRBV7-3	TRBD2	TRBJ2-1	CASSLIAGNEQFF	TGTGCCAGCAGCTTAATAGCGGGGAATGAGCAGTTCTTC
NA	TRBV27	TRBD1	TRBJ2-6	CASSDSDRGYSGANVLTF	TGTGCCAGCAGTGACTCAGACAGGGGTTACTCTGGGGCCAACGTCCTGACTTTC
NA	TRBV7-9	TRBD1	TRBJ2-7	CASSLDAGTGQHEQYF	TGTGCCAGCAGCTTAGATGCTGGGACAGGTCAACACGAGCAGTACTTC
NA	TRBV6-6	NA	TRBJ1-5	CASSYSEGPGQPQHF	TGTGCCAGCAGTTACTCGGAGGGACCTGGTCAGCCCCAGCATTTT
NA	TRBV27	NA	TRBJ2-2	CASSLLPSGANTGELFF	TGTGCCAGCAGTCTCCTACCATCCGGCGCGAACACCGGGGAGCTGTTTTTT
NA	TRBV5-6	NA	TRBJ1-5	CASSLAGHQPQHF	TGTGCCAGCAGCTTGGCGGGTCATCAGCCCCAGCATTTT
once	TRBV28	TRBD1	TRBJ1-5	CASTLWGQDQPQHF	TGTGCCAGCACCCTATGGGGACAGGATCAGCCCCAGCATTTT
NA	TRBV5-1	TRBD2	TRBJ2-2	CASSLARREATGELFF	TGCGCCAGCAGCTTGGCACGGCGGGAGGCCACCGGGGAGCTGTTTTTT
NA	TRBV9	NA	TRBJ2-2	CASSARKSTGELFF	TGTGCCAGCAGCGCGAGGAAAAGCACCGGGGAGCTGTTTTTT
NA	TRBV19	TRBD1	TRBJ1-2	CASSGTGLYGYTF	TGTGCCAGTAGCGGGACAGGGTTATATGGCTACACCTTC
NA	TRBV7-6	NA	TRBJ2-1	CASSLFDGGGGGNEQFF	TGTGCCAGCAGCTTATTCGACGGCGGAGGAGGTGGTAATGAGCAGTTCTTC
NA	TRBV7-3	NA	TRBJ2-5	CASSRRLGETQYF	TGTGCCAGCAGCCGTCGGTTGGGGGAGACCCAGTACTTC
NA	TRBV15	TRBD2	TRBJ2-1	CATSRKLAGGLYNEQFF	TGTGCCACCAGCAGAAAACTAGCGGGGGGCCTATACAATGAGCAGTTCTTC
NA	TRBV19	NA	TRBJ2-7	CASSSSYEQYF	TGTGCCAGTAGTTCCTCCTACGAGCAGTACTTC
NA	TRBV18	NA	TRBJ1-5	CASSPRDSGEPQHF	TGTGCCAGCTCACCGCGGGACTCCGGGGAGCCCCAGCATTTT
few	TRBV30	NA	TRBJ1-1	CAWSGSGGTRSRTFF	TGTGCCTGGAGTGGGTCGGGGGGAACCCGGTCCAGAACTTTCTTT
NA	TRBV11-3	TRBD1	TRBJ1-1	CASSLGQGKAFF	TGTGCCAGCAGCTTAGGACAGGGGAAAGCTTTCTTT
many	TRBV18	TRBD1	TRBJ1-5	CASSSTTGNQPQHF	TGTGCCAGCTCATCTACGACAGGGAATCAGCCCCAGCATTTT
NA	TRBV7-9	NA	TRBJ1-2	CASSLAVGTSYGYTF	TGTGCCAGCAGCTTAGCGGTCGGGACCTCCTATGGCTACACCTTC
NA	TRBV6-1	NA	TRBJ2-3	CASSPRRDTQYF	TGTGCCAGCAGCCCCCGAAGGGATACGCAGTATTTT
NA	TRBV4-2	TRBD2	TRBJ2-3	CASSQEAGGQDTQYF	TGTGCCAGCAGCCAAGAAGCGGGGGGGCAAGATACGCAGTATTTT
NA	TRBV11-1	TRBD2	TRBJ2-7	CASSYGLAGEYEQYF	TGTGCCAGCAGCTACGGACTAGCGGGAGAGTACGAGCAGTACTTC
once	TRBV9	TRBD2	TRBJ2-2	CASSVVGRAGGELFF	TGTGCCAGCAGCGTAGTTGGGAGGGCCGGCGGGGAGCTGTTTTTT
NA	TRBV28	TRBD1	TRBJ2-7	CASTPGQVSYEQYF	TGTGCCAGCACCCCGGGACAGGTATCCTACGAGCAGTACTTC
NA	TRBV7-8	NA	TRBJ1-5	CASSLFSNQPQHF	TGTGCCAGCAGCTTATTTAGCAATCAGCCCCAGCATTTT
NA	TRBV13	TRBD1	TRBJ2-7	CASSFLKGQGKIYEQYF	TGTGCCAGCAGCTTTCTTAAGGGACAGGGGAAAATCTACGAGCAGTACTTC